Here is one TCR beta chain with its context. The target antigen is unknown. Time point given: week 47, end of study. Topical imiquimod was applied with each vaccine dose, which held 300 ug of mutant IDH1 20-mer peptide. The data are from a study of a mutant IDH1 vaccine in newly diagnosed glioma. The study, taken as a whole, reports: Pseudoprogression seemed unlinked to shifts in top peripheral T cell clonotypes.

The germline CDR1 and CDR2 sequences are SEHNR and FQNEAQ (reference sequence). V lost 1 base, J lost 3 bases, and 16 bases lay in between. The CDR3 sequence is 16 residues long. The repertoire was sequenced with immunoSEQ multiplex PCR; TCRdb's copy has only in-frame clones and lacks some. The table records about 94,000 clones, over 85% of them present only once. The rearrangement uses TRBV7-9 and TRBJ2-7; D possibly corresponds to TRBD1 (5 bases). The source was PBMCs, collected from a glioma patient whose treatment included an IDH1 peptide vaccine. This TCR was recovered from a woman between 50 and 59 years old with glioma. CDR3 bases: TGTGCCAGCAGCTTAGTTTCAGGGAAGGCAAGCTACGAGCAGTACTTC. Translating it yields CASSLVSGKASYEQYF. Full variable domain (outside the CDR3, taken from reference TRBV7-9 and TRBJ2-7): DTGVSQNPRHKITKRGQNVTFRCDPISEHNRLYWYRQTLGQGPEFLTYFQNEAQLEKSRLLSDRFSAERPKGSFSTLEIQRTEQGDSAMYLCASSLVSGKASYEQYFGPGTRLTVT.